This TCR beta chain came from a study of T cells in women clearing cervical HPV infection. Points from the study as a whole: A classifier using richness and V gene abundances reached an AUC of around 0.83. Each sample's T-cell count was unknown, possibly confounding richness.

On this clone itself: Its antigen is unidentified. The CDR3 end lies 3 residues beyond the end of the read and is filled in from the germline J gene.

HPV was found by MY09/MY11 PCR and dot-blot genotyping. The V end lost 8 bases, the J end lost 5 bases, and 15 bases lay between the germline ends. This CDR3 spans 13 amino acids. CDR1 is MDHEN, CDR2 SYDVKM, per germline. TCRdb's table, derived via immunoSEQ multiplex PCR, lists solely in-frame clones and lacks some. The sample includes 35,000 to 45,000 clones. The source is a woman between 18 and 70 years old with a cervical HPV16 infection that either progressed to CIN3+ or cleared (not recorded which). The chain couples TRBV28 to TRBJ2-5; D unclear. Sequenced input: blood buffy coat. The sequenced CDR3 bases are TGTGCCAGCGCAATTGTTGGTCGGGAGACC. Its protein product is CASAIVGRET. In full, the CDR3 is CASAIVGRETQYF.